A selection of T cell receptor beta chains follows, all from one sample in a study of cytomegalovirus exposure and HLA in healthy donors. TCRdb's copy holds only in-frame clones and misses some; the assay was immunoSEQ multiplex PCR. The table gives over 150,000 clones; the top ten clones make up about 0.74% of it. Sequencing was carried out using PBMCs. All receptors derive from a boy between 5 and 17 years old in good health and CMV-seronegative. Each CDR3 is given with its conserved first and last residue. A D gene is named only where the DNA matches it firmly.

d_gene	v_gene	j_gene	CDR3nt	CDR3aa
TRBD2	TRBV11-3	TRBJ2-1	TGTGCCAGCAGCCGCTGGGGGGGGAAACCCTACAATGAGCAGTTCTTC	CASSRWGGKPYNEQFF
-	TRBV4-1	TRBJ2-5	TGCGCCAGCAGCCAAGGTTCTACAGGGCTCCAAGAGACCCAGTACTTC	CASSQGSTGLQETQYF
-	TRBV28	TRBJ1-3	TGTGCCAGCAGTCCCAACAGCGGATTTGGAAACACCATATATTTT	CASSPNSGFGNTIYF
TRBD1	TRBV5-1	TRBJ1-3	TGCGCCAGCACCCAGGGGGTCCGAGGATCTTCCTCTGGAAACACCATATATTTT	CASTQGVRGSSSGNTIYF
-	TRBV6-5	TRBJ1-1	TGTGCCAGCAGTGGTGGGGCCTCCACTGAAGCTTTCTTT	CASSGGASTEAFF
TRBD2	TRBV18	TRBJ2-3	TGTGCCAGCTCACCAAGCGGGGGGGCCCCGACAGATACGCAGTATTTT	CASSPSGGAPTDTQYF
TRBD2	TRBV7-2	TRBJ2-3	TGTGCCAGCAGCTCGGCCGGGGGGGACACAGATACGCAGTATTTT	CASSSAGGDTDTQYF
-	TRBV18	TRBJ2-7	TGTGCCAGCTCACGAGGACGCAATGGGGGGTACGAGCAGTACTTC	CASSRGRNGGYEQYF
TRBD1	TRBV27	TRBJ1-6	TGTGCCAGCAGTTTATCTGGACAGGGCGGTTCACCCCTCCACTTT	CASSLSGQGGSPLHF
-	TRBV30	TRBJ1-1	TGTGCCACTAAAGCGGGTCGGACTGAAGCTTTCTTT	CATKAGRTEAFF